This T cell receptor beta chain was documented in a study of PD-L1 blockade in urothelial cancer. Across the whole study: Patients started atezolizumab in the mid-2010s, 1,200 mg intravenously every 3 weeks.

The table came from immunoSEQ multiplex PCR; TCRdb's copy has only in-frame clones and leaves some out. This table has around 30,000 clones, around 84% appearing once. V lost 3 bases and J 0 bases, leaving 11 bases between the germline ends. The length of the CDR3 is 15 residues. CDR1 is SGHKS and CDR2 is YYEKEE in the germline V gene (reference sequence). The V and J genes are TRBV5-5 and TRBJ2-3, with a tentative D call TRBD2 (7 bases). This specimen was PBMCs, taken around atezolizumab (anti-PD-L1) treatment. The TCR was taken from a man in his 60s with urothelial cancer. The CDR3 spells CASSSAGASTDTQYF. Written as DNA, the CDR3 is TGTGCCAGCAGCTCCGCGGGGGCGAGCACAGATACGCAGTATTTT.